The 29 T cell receptor beta chains listed next were all sequenced from one sample in a study of Graves' ophthalmopathy and Graves' hyperthyroidism. The TCR beta CDR3 regions underwent amplification from RNA transcripts. HTBI-primed first-round RT-PCR preceded second-round multiplex PCR. TCRdb fed the multiplex PCR reads into MiXCR, producing one record per CDR3 protein. Counted here are hundreds of thousands of distinct CDR3 sequences, approximately 21% occurring once; the ten biggest clones make up approximately 6.9%. Sequencing used peripheral blood. The source is a woman aged 18-29 years with stable Graves' hyperthyroidism. Some clones in this sample may be carry-over from other donors' samples.

There are a few counts of this clonotype. The V call is TRBV7-9, the J call TRBJ1-2; 7 bases are shared with TRBD1. V was clipped by 5 bases and J by 8 bases; unmatched bases: 11. Germline loops: CDR1 SEHNR, CDR2 FQNEAQ (reference sequence). The CDR3 is made up of 14 amino acids. The CDR3 spells CASSPIITGAGYTF. The DNA of the CDR3 is TGTGCCAGCAGCCCCATAATTACAGGGGCCGGCTACACCTTC.

Many counts were recorded for this clonotype. V usage is TRBV5-1 and J usage is TRBJ1-1; D ambiguous. CDR3 length equals 13 residues. CDR1 SGHRS and CDR2 YFSETQ come from the germline V gene. The V gene lost 3 bases and the J gene lost 4 bases, with 10 bases spanning the gap. The CDR3 DNA reads as TGCGCCAGCAGCTCGGCAATGGGCACTGAAGCTTTCTTT. Protein: CASSSAMGTEAFF.

The table lists this clonotype with many counts. The chain uses TRBV7-9 and TRBJ1-3; 7 bases agree with TRBD1. Germline CDR1 is SEHNR and CDR2 is FQNEAQ (reference sequence). Trimming removed 6 bases from V and 3 bases from J; junction bases left unmatched: 5. The CDR3 sequence is 14 residues long. CDR3 loop: CASSIQGNGNTIYF. The CDR3 DNA reads TGTGCCAGCAGTATACAGGGGAATGGAAACACCATATATTTT. The full variable domain, its missing parts supplied by reference TRBV7-9 and TRBJ1-3, is DTGVSQNPRHKITKRGQNVTFRCDPISEHNRLYWYRQTLGQGPEFLTYFQNEAQLEKSRLLSDRFSAERPKGSFSTLEIQRTEQGDSAMYLCASSIQGNGNTIYFGEGSWLTVV.

This clonotype came up many times. The chain joins TRBV28 to TRBJ2-5; D remains ambiguous. The length of the CDR3 is 15 residues. Trimming removed 1 base at V and 2 bases at J, with 11 bases between. CDR1 is MDHEN and CDR2 is SYDVKM in the germline V gene. The DNA of the CDR3 is TGTGCCAGCAGTTTATTCTGGGGAATGCAAGAGACCCAGTACTTC. This codes for CASSLFWGMQETQYF. Variable domain in full (rest from reference TRBV28 and TRBJ2-5): DVKVTQSSRYLVKRTGEKVFLECVQDMDHENMFWYRQDPGLGLRLIYFSYDVKMKEKGDIPEGYSVSREKKERFSLILESASTNQTSMYLCASSLFWGMQETQYFGPGTRLLVL.

The sample holds many counts of this clonotype. DNA for the CDR3: TGTGCCACCAGTGATTTAATATGGCAGCTCCTCGACTACGAGCAGTACTTC. It is translated as CATSDLIWQLLDYEQYF. The chain has TRBV24-1 and TRBJ2-7; D gene ambiguous. This CDR3 contains 17 residues. V was trimmed by 1 base and J by 3 bases, leaving 18 bases between them. Germline loops: CDR1 KGHDR, CDR2 SFDVKD.

The table lists this clonotype with many counts. The V call is TRBV7-2, the J call TRBJ2-5, with D perhaps TRBD2 (6 bases). Per germline, CDR1 SGHTA and CDR2 FQGNSA. The CDR3 has 14 amino acids. Trimming shortened V by 4 bases and J by 4 bases, and 13 bases separated the two germline ends. The CDR3 nucleotides are TGTGCCAGCAGCTACGGGCTAGCGATAGAGACCCAGTACTTC. This codes for CASSYGLAIETQYF.

This clonotype was observed at least ten times. V gene TRBV27 combines with J gene TRBJ1-1; D might be TRBD1 (6 bases). Deletions cut 6 bases from V and 6 bases from J, with 20 bases between. The CDR3 loop spans 15 amino acids. Germline loops: CDR1 MNHEY, CDR2 SMNVEV (reference sequence). The CDR3 sequence is CASSPWGQGTSEAFF. The CDR3 DNA reads TGTGCCAGCAGCCCCTGGGGTCAGGGGACTTCTGAAGCTTTCTTT.

A few counts support this clonotype. This may be a read error, as it is one base from a much larger clone. The chain uses TRBV9 and TRBJ2-7; 10 bases agree with TRBD2. This CDR3 is built from 14 residues. Germline CDR1 is SGDLS and CDR2 is YYNGEE. The CDR3 nucleotides are TGTGCCGGCAGCGTAGAAAGCGGGAGGGCGAAGCAGTACTTC. This codes for CAGSVESGRAKQYF. The variable domain in full, with the rest retrieved from reference TRBV9 and TRBJ2-7, is DSGVTQTPKHLITATGQRVTLRCSPRSGDLSVYWYQQSLDQGLQFLIQYYNGEERAKGNILERFSAQQFPDLHSELNLSSLELGDSALYFCAGSVESGRAKQYFGPGTRLTVT.

The V call is TRBV28, the J call TRBJ1-2; possible D gene TRBD1, 5 bases. V shed 6 bases and J shed 6 bases, with 11 bases lying between them. This CDR3 contains 12 residues. Germline CDR1 MDHEN, CDR2 SYDVKM. The CDR3 reads CASRPGHDGYTF. In DNA, the CDR3 is TGTGCCAGCAGACCGGGGCACGATGGCTACACCTTC.

This clonotype has a count of ten or more. The chain links TRBV27 to TRBJ1-2; D not resolved. This CDR3 contains 14 residues. Trimming removed 0 bases from V and 1 base from J, with 6 bases in between. Germline loops: CDR1 MNHEY, CDR2 SMNVEV (reference sequence). The CDR3: CASSLSADNYGYTF. The CDR3 region has the DNA TGTGCCAGCAGTTTATCGGCAGATAACTATGGCTACACCTTC.

This clonotype was observed at least ten times. The chain combines TRBV20-1 with TRBJ2-5; no reliable D call. The CDR3 has 12 residues. Germline V gene data show CDR1 as DFQATT and CDR2 as SNEGSKA (reference sequence). The V and J ends lost 3 bases and 5 bases respectively, with 10 bases between them. The chain's CDR3 is CSARANLETQYF. The CDR3, as DNA: TGCAGTGCTAGGGCGAACCTGGAGACCCAGTACTTC.

This clonotype was seen just once. In DNA form, the CDR3 reads TGTGCCAGCAGTCCCCACGATGCCCCCAATCAGCCCCAGCATTTT. Its protein product is CASSPHDAPNQPQHF. The genes are TRBV2 and TRBJ1-5; D unclear. The CDR3 consists of 15 residues. Germline assignment: CDR1 SNHLY and CDR2 FYNNEI. V was trimmed by 5 bases and J by 3 bases, leaving 14 bases between them.

This clonotype was counted at least ten times. The chain employs TRBV29-1 and TRBJ1-1, with 9 positions matching TRBD1. The V gene end was trimmed by 7 bases and the J gene end by 1 base; junction bases not matched to a gene: 4. CDR1 SQVTM and CDR2 ANQGSEA come from the germline V gene. This CDR3 has 13 amino acids. The CDR3 region is CSAGGQGNTEAFF. DNA of the CDR3: TGCAGCGCTGGGGGACAGGGGAACACTGAAGCTTTCTTT.

This clonotype occurred many times. The rearrangement links TRBV12-3 or TRBV12-4 to TRBJ1-5; tentatively, D is TRBD1 (5 bases). The CDR3 loop spans 15 amino acids. The V and J ends lost 1 base and 6 bases respectively, with 13 bases between them. The CDR3 region is CASSLVRGAGQPQHF. In DNA, the CDR3 is TGTGCCAGCAGTTTAGTGAGGGGCGCGGGTCAGCCCCAGCATTTT.

The table lists this clonotype with many counts. As DNA, the CDR3 is TGTGCCAGCATCGGGCCTAACTATGGCTACACCTTC. Its translation is CASIGPNYGYTF. The chain combines TRBV6-1 with TRBJ1-2; D unresolved. Germline V gene sequence: CDR1 MNHNS, CDR2 SASEGT. This CDR3 has 12 residues. V was shortened by 7 bases and J by 0 bases, with 6 bases between the two germline ends.

This clonotype was observed a handful of times. A much larger clonotype is one base distant, so this may be a read error. V and J are TRBV2 and TRBJ1-6, with 9 bases matching TRBD1. The CDR3 runs 14 residues. Germline V gene sequence: CDR1 SNHLY, CDR2 FYNNEI. This CDR3 reads CASRLDRGKSHLHF. The CDR3, as DNA: TGTGCCAGCAGGTTGGACAGGGGAAAGTCACACCTCCACTTT.

This clonotype has ten or more counts. The CDR3 DNA reads as TGTGCCACCAGTGGGGATGGGGGGACAGGGCCCATGAACACTGAAGCTTTCTTT. This codes for CATSGDGGTGPMNTEAFF. J is TRBJ1-1 and V is TRBV24-1, with 9 nucleotides matching TRBD1. The CDR3 runs 18 residues. The germline CDR1 and CDR2 sequences are KGHDR and SFDVKD. With V trimmed by 5 bases and J by 0 bases, 12 bases remained unmatched.

This clonotype came up a few times. V and J are TRBV18 and TRBJ1-5; D remains ambiguous. Germline V gene lookup returns CDR1 KGHSH and CDR2 LQKENI. CDR3 length: 15 amino acids. V was trimmed by 3 bases and J by 2 bases, leaving 11 bases between them. CDR3 sequence reads: CASSPGSGRNQPQHF. CDR3 nucleotides: TGTGCCAGCTCACCCGGGTCCGGCCGCAATCAGCCCCAGCATTTT.

The chain links TRBV2 to TRBJ2-2; 13 bases are a match to TRBD2. This CDR3 is 16 amino acids long. The junction had 6 bases not matched to a gene; V was cut back by 5 bases and J by 6 bases. Germline assignment: CDR1 SNHLY and CDR2 FYNNEI. The CDR3 sequence is CASSPGLAGRAGELFF. Here the CDR3 DNA reads TGTGCCAGCAGTCCGGGACTAGCGGGGCGGGCCGGGGAGCTGTTTTTT.

This clonotype was seen many times. The V and J genes are TRBV28 and TRBJ2-5, with no clear D. V was trimmed by 2 bases and J by 5 bases, leaving 12 bases between them. The germline gives CDR1 MDHEN, CDR2 SYDVKM. The CDR3 is made up of 14 amino acids. The CDR3 DNA is TGTGCCAGCAGTTTAGGTCGGAGAGTGGAGACCCAGTACTTC. Translation: CASSLGRRVETQYF.

This clonotype appeared many times. The chain has TRBV25-1 and TRBJ2-7; TRBD1 matches at 7 bases. Trimming cost V 5 bases and J 3 bases; bases outside gene matches: 19. The CDR3 consists of 18 residues. Germline CDR1 is MGHDK and CDR2 is SYGVNS. The CDR3 loop reads CASSTNPAGTVNRYEQYF. DNA for the CDR3: TGTGCCAGCAGTACCAACCCGGCCGGGACAGTGAACCGCTACGAGCAGTACTTC.

V gene TRBV13 combines with J gene TRBJ1-1; D might be TRBD1 (5 bases). V was clipped by 1 base and J by 8 bases, with 17 bases between them. There are 15 residues in the CDR3. Germline assignment: CDR1 PRHDT and CDR2 FYEKMQ (reference sequence). CDR3 sequence (DNA): TGTGCCAGCAGCTTAGCCATCGGGGGGTCGTCGGAAGCTTTCTTT. This encodes CASSLAIGGSSEAFF.

The chain carries TRBV7-6 and TRBJ2-2; no firm D call. V lost 7 bases, J lost 2 bases, and 8 bases lay in between. The germline gives CDR1 SGHVS, CDR2 FNYEAQ. The CDR3 spans 13 residues. The chain's CDR3 is CASTTPNTGELFF. The CDR3 DNA is TGTGCCAGCACCACCCCTAACACCGGGGAGCTGTTTTTT.

This clonotype was picked up many times. This chain joins TRBV12-5 and TRBJ2-7, with D possibly TRBD2 on 5 matching bases. The V gene's germline CDR1 is LGHNT and CDR2 FRNRAP. The CDR3 totals 14 residues. V was pared by 2 bases and J by 6 bases, with 14 bases between. The CDR3 DNA reads as TGTGCTAGTGGTTTGTCTCGGGTTCGGGGCGAGCAGTACTTC. Amino acids: CASGLSRVRGEQYF.

This clonotype was counted only a few times. The genes are TRBV12-3 or TRBV12-4 and TRBJ2-5; possibly TRBD1 for D (5 bases). The CDR3 consists of 14 residues. V lost 6 bases, J lost 1 base, and 12 bases lay in between. The DNA for the CDR3 is TGTGCCAGCAGACCAGACAGTCTCCAAGAGACCCAGTACTTC. It is translated as CASRPDSLQETQYF.

The chain couples TRBV20-1 to TRBJ2-2, with 7 bases lining up with TRBD1. Looked up from germline, CDR1 is DFQATT and CDR2 is SNEGSKA (reference sequence). CDR3 length equals 13 residues. Germline trimming cut 5 bases from V and 1 base from J; bases unmatched to any gene: 1. The CDR3 region has the DNA TGCAGTGCTCACAGGGGGAACACCGGGGAGCTGTTTTTT. This translates into CSAHRGNTGELFF.

This clonotype has ten or more counts. The chain employs TRBV6-1 and TRBJ1-2; TRBD1 matches at 9 bases. In germline, CDR1 is MNHNS, CDR2 SASEGT. The CDR3 contains 14 residues. V was pared by 6 bases and J by 2 bases, with 4 bases of the junction left unmatched. CDR3 protein: CASRQQGANYGYTF. Written as DNA, the CDR3 is TGTGCCAGCAGACAACAGGGGGCAAACTATGGCTACACCTTC.

In its sample, this clonotype was seen many times. The chain uses TRBV9 and TRBJ1-1; tentatively, D is TRBD1 (5 bases). Trimming shortened V by 0 bases and J by 1 base, and 10 bases separated the two germline ends. Germline V lookup: CDR1 SGDLS, CDR2 YYNGEE. The length of the CDR3 is 15 residues. CDR3 region: CASSVGRGRNTEAFF. CDR3 coding DNA: TGTGCCAGCAGCGTAGGGAGGGGCAGGAACACTGAAGCTTTCTTT.

In its sample, this clonotype was seen a few times. A much larger clone sits a single nucleotide away, making a read error possible. A read error is likely, as this CDR3 ends without the conserved phenylalanine or tryptophan. The chain combines TRBV6-1 with TRBJ2-2, with a weak D call TRBD1 (6 bases). Trimming shortened V by 6 bases and J by 8 bases, and 13 bases separated the two germline ends. The CDR3 extends over 13 amino acids. The germline V gene encodes CDR1 MNHNS and CDR2 SASEGT. For the CDR3, the DNA is TGTGCCAGCAGGCTAGTGGGGGCGGGGGAGCTGTTTTTG. Translation: CASRLVGAGELFL.